This T cell receptor (beta chain) was sequenced during a study of cytomegalovirus exposure and HLA in healthy donors. The CDR3 covers 14 residues. In germline, CDR1 is PRHDT, CDR2 FYEKMQ (reference sequence). V was pared by 1 base and J by 2 bases, with 7 bases between. Primers: 60 Vbeta forward and 13 Jbeta reverse. The assay was immunoSEQ multiplex PCR, and TCRdb's table has in-frame clones only and misses some. Of approximately 150,000 clones in the sample, about 85% were seen once. This chain joins TRBV13 and TRBJ2-3; possibly TRBD2 for D (6 bases). The sample taken for sequencing was PBMCs. This TCR came from a human donor in good health. CDR3 in DNA: TGTGCCAGCAGCTTAGCGGGAGACACAGATACGCAGTATTTT. Translated, it gives CASSLAGDTDTQYF.